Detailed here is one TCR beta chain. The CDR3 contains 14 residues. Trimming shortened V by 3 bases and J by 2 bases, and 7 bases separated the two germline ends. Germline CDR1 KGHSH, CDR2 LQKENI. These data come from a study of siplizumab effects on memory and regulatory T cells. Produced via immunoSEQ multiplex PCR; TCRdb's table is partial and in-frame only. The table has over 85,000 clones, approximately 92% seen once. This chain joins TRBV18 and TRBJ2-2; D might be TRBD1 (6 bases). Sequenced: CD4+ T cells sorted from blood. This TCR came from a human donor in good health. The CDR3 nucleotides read TGTGCCAGCTCACCTGGGACAAACACCGGGGAGCTGTTTTTT. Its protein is CASSPGTNTGELFF.